The 18 T cell receptor beta chains given below trace back to one sample, sequenced in a study of T cell responses to AZD1222 COVID-19 vaccine. Repertoires were generated with immunoSEQ multiplex PCR, while TCRdb's copy carries only in-frame clones and drops some. The sample records about 100,000 clones, roughly 90% being singletons. Material: peripheral blood, obtained on day 0 of AZD1222 vaccination. These receptors were obtained from an adult in good health.

V is TRBV11-3 and J is TRBJ1-1; D is unresolved. This CDR3 comprises 15 residues. CDR1 and CDR2 from the germline V gene are SGHNT and YENEEA. V lost 4 bases and J lost 3, with 15 bases in between. The CDR3 nucleotides are TGTGCCAGCAGCTCTTCACCGAATTGGCACACTGAAGCTTTCTTT. It yields the protein CASSSSPNWHTEAFF.

The chain is built from TRBV4-1 and TRBJ2-3; TRBD1 matches at 11 bases. The length of the CDR3 is 16 residues. V trimming: 5 bases; J trimming: 3 bases; junction bases outside the gene matches: 7. Looked up from germline, CDR1 is MGHRA and CDR2 is YSYEKL. The CDR3 DNA reads TGCGCCAGCAGCAGGGGGACAGGGGGACGTACAGATACGCAGTATTTT. This translates into CASSRGTGGRTDTQYF.

This rearrangement joins TRBV6-5 to TRBJ1-1; D not certain. V lost 8 bases and J 0 bases, leaving 10 bases between the germline ends. CDR1 is MNHEY, CDR2 SVGAGI, per germline. There are 13 residues in the CDR3. The CDR3 sequence is CASPGRMNTEAFF. The CDR3 DNA reads TGTGCCAGCCCCGGCAGAATGAACACTGAAGCTTTCTTT.

The chain uses TRBV5-3 and TRBJ1-4; weak D call: TRBD1 (5 bases). Being an ORF, TRBV5-3 has a function that is uncertain. The CDR3 loop spans 15 amino acids. V shed 4 bases and J shed 4 bases, with 14 bases lying between them. DNA of the CDR3: TGTGCCAGAAGCGGAGGGGAGAGATATAATGAAAAACTGTTTTTT. Amino acids: CARSGGERYNEKLFF.

This clone was recorded only once. This chain uses TRBV4-2 with TRBJ1-4; D not certain. The CDR3 extends over 17 amino acids. The V gene's germline CDR1 is LGHNA and CDR2 YNFKEQ. Trimming removed 4 bases from V and 3 bases from J, with 18 bases in between. This CDR3 is CASSLAGPLSANEKLFF. CDR3 sequence (DNA): TGTGCCAGCAGCCTCGCTGGTCCCCTATCGGCTAATGAAAAACTGTTTTTT.

Only a few counts were recorded for this clone. V is TRBV28 and J is TRBJ1-2, with a weak D call TRBD1 (5 bases). CDR3 length equals 13 residues. Germline V lookup: CDR1 MDHEN, CDR2 SYDVKM. With 7 bases removed from V and 4 bases from J, the gap between germline ends came to 13 bases. Written as DNA, the CDR3 is TGTGCCAGCATCGGGGGATTTGGCTATGGCTACACCTTC. It specifies CASIGGFGYGYTF.

The CDR3 nucleotides are TGTGCCAGTAGCGACTTCGGACAGGGGAGGGAGACCCAGTACTTC. As protein: CASSDFGQGRETQYF. The chain joins TRBV6-5 to TRBJ2-5, with 9 bases lining up with TRBD1. J was trimmed by 5 bases and V by 9 bases; bases with no gene match: 13. This CDR3 is 15 amino acids long. In germline, CDR1 is MNHEY, CDR2 SVGAGI.

The chain recombines TRBV7-2 with TRBJ1-2, with 7 bases aligning to TRBD1. J was trimmed by 4 bases and V by 1 base; bases with no gene match: 3. Germline CDR1 and CDR2: SGHTA and FQGNSA. The CDR3 runs to 14 residues. Written as DNA, the CDR3 is TGTGCCAGCAGCTTAGGGACAGGCGTCTATGGCTACACCTTC. Its protein product is CASSLGTGVYGYTF.

This chain connects TRBV10-2 to TRBJ2-3, with D perhaps matching TRBD2 (5 bases). V was clipped by 4 bases and J by 5 bases, with 19 bases between them. From germline, CDR1 is WSHSY and CDR2 SAAADI. The CDR3 has 16 residues. CDR3 DNA: TGCGCCAGCAGTGTGGTCGGGAACCGCCCAAGAGATACGCAGTATTTT. Protein sequence: CASSVVGNRPRDTQYF.

This clone was observed a single time. The chain couples TRBV28 to TRBJ2-7; 14 bases map to TRBD2. The CDR3 runs to 14 residues. Germline V lookup: CDR1 MDHEN, CDR2 SYDVKM. V shed 8 bases, J shed 2 bases, and the junction held 2 bases outside the gene matches. DNA of the CDR3: TGTGCCAGCTTGGGACTAGCGGGGGCCTACGAGCAGTACTTC. It translates to CASLGLAGAYEQYF. Together with reference TRBV28 and TRBJ2-7, the CDR3 gives the full variable domain: DVKVTQSSRYLVKRTGEKVFLECVQDMDHENMFWYRQDPGLGLRLIYFSYDVKMKEKGDIPEGYSVSREKKERFSLILESASTNQTSMYLCASLGLAGAYEQYFGPGTRLTVT.

The CDR3 here is CASSQDVNQPQHF. The CDR3, as DNA: TGCGCCAGCAGCCAAGATGTAAATCAGCCCCAGCATTTT. The V and J genes are TRBV4-3 and TRBJ1-5; no firm D call. The CDR3 runs to 13 residues. Germline loops: CDR1 LGHNA, CDR2 YSLEER. Trimming pared 0 bases from V and 4 bases from J, leaving 4 bases between.

The chain recombines TRBV5-1 with TRBJ1-2; D ambiguous. The CDR3 loop spans 15 amino acids. Germline V gene sequence: CDR1 SGHRS, CDR2 YFSETQ. V lost 4 bases and J lost 1, with 14 bases in between. In DNA form, the CDR3 reads TGCGCCAGCAGCCCCCAGCGGAGACTTAACTATGGCTACACCTTC. This codes for CASSPQRRLNYGYTF.

The chain is built from TRBV30 and TRBJ2-1; a weak D match, TRBD1 (6 bases). CDR1 and CDR2 (germline): GTSNPN, SVGIG (reference sequence). This CDR3 is 13 amino acids long. V was shortened by 5 bases and J by 5 bases, with 13 bases between the two germline ends. This CDR3 is CAWAAGADNEQFF. The CDR3 DNA sequence: TGTGCCTGGGCGGCAGGGGCGGACAATGAGCAGTTCTTC.

V gene TRBV9 combines with J gene TRBJ2-7; 9 bases map to TRBD1. This CDR3 spans 16 amino acids. Unmatched junction bases numbered 11, after V lost 0 bases and J lost 7 bases. Germline V gives CDR1 SGDLS, CDR2 YYNGEE. In DNA, the CDR3 is TGTGCCAGCAGCGTAGGTCTTTTAGGGACAGGGCGAGAGCAGTACTTC. It specifies CASSVGLLGTGREQYF.

As concerns this clone: A read error may produce the germline difference seen at one junction end. This chain links TRBV7-7 with TRBJ1-1; 9 positions match TRBD1. The CDR3 consists of 15 residues. CDR1 SSHAT and CDR2 FNYEAQ come from the germline V gene (reference sequence). CDR3 in amino acids: CASSFHRGRDTEAFF. In nucleotides, the CDR3 is TGTGCTAGCAGCTTTCACAGGGGGCGGGACACTGAAGCTTTCTTT. The full variable domain, rest sourced from reference TRBV7-7 and TRBJ1-1, is GAGVSQSPRYKVTKRGQDVTLRCDPISSHATLYWYQQALGQGPEFLTYFNYEAQPDKSGLPSDRFSAERPEGSISTLTIQRTEQRDSAMYRCASSFHRGRDTEAFFGQGTRLTVV.

The gene calls are TRBV29-1 and TRBJ1-2; 10 positions match TRBD1. Trimming cost V 7 bases and J 7 bases; bases outside gene matches: 12. The CDR3 runs to 14 residues. In germline, CDR1 is SQVTM, CDR2 ANQGSEA. The CDR3 DNA follows: TGCAGCGCCGGAGGGGACAGGGGACGAAGTGGCTACACCTTC. Its translation is CSAGGDRGRSGYTF.

The chain carries TRBV7-2 and TRBJ2-1; D may be TRBD2 (6 bases). Germline values: CDR1 SGHTA, CDR2 FQGNSA. V was trimmed by 1 base and J by 5 bases, leaving 12 bases between them. The CDR3 covers 15 residues. CDR3 amino acids: CASSLGGEVHNEQFF. The CDR3 DNA reads TGTGCCAGCAGCTTAGGGGGGGAGGTCCACAATGAGCAGTTCTTC.

The chain links TRBV15 to TRBJ2-5; 7 bases map to TRBD1. Germline V lookup: CDR1 LNHNV, CDR2 YYDKDF (reference sequence). This CDR3 is built from 15 residues. V was pared by 5 bases and J by 2 bases, with 8 bases of the junction left unmatched. Written as DNA, the CDR3 is TGTGCCACCAGCGATACCCGGGACAGTCAAGAGACCCAGTACTTC. It encodes CATSDTRDSQETQYF. The full variable domain, its missing parts supplied by reference TRBV15 and TRBJ2-5, is DAMVIQNPRYQVTQFGKPVTLSCSQTLNHNVMYWYQQKSSQAPKLLFHYYDKDFNNEADTPDNFQSRRPNTSFCFLDIRSPGLGDTAMYLCATSDTRDSQETQYFGPGTRLLVL.